This TCR beta chain was documented in a study of OX40 agonist ivuxolimab in advanced cancers. TCRdb's copy holds only in-frame clones and misses some; the assay was immunoSEQ multiplex PCR. This sample has just under 60,000 clones, with about 89% found just once. V gave up 0 bases and J gave up 2 bases, with 8 bases separating them. The germline V gene encodes CDR1 SGHRS and CDR2 YFSETQ. The CDR3 has 14 amino acids. V usage is TRBV5-1 and J usage is TRBJ1-1; D unclear. The sequencing here drew on CD4+ or CD8+ T cells sorted from blood, taken in a trial of the OX40 agonist ivuxolimab. The clonotype comes from an adult with an advanced solid tumor such as melanoma, head and neck, liver or kidney cancer. CDR3: CASSLAGGNTEAFF. The CDR3 DNA follows: TGCGCCAGCAGCTTGGCCGGAGGTAACACTGAAGCTTTCTTT.